This T cell receptor (beta chain) was captured by sequencing in a study of blood T cell repertoires in COVID-19. Study-level information: Whether acute or convalescent, the COVID-19 samples came from the United States, Italy and Spain.

The table came from immunoSEQ multiplex PCR; TCRdb's copy has only in-frame clones and leaves some out. The data show 390,000 or so clones, around 87% seen once. In its sample, this clone was seen a few times. CDR1 is DFQATT, CDR2 SNEGSKA, per germline (reference sequence). The CDR3 runs to 11 residues. Trimming removed 3 bases at V and 3 bases at J, with 6 bases between. The specimen sequenced was PBMCs or T cells enriched from blood (not recorded which). The chain uses TRBV20-1 and TRBJ2-7; D ambiguous. The source is a man between 18 and 35 years old who had recovered from COVID-19. The CDR3: CSARPYYEQYF. The DNA for the CDR3 is TGCAGTGCTAGGCCCTACTACGAGCAGTACTTC.